Described below is a single T cell receptor (beta chain) sequence and its context. The sample originates from a study of blood T cell repertoires in COVID-19. Turning to the study itself: Collection of acute and convalescent COVID-19 samples took place in the United States, Italy and Spain. From T cells, B-cell-depleted T cells, or PBMCs came the material, which was cDNA or gDNA.

Original analysis: Using reference gene primer amplification, nucleated cell counts were estimated. Here immunoSEQ multiplex PCR was the method, and the copy in TCRdb shows in-frame clones only, minus some. Clone size and the V and J calls come from that table; the DNA yielded D and trimming. The sample holds some 110,000 clones, around four fifths seen once. There are 15 residues in the CDR3. The V gene end was trimmed by 2 bases and the J gene end by 4 bases; junction bases not matched to a gene: 5. Germline loops: CDR1 SGDLS, CDR2 YYNGEE. This chain links TRBV9 with TRBJ1-1, with TRBD1 matching over 10 bases. This TCR was sampled from a man between 65 and 85 years old with active or convalescent COVID-19. Sequences were obtained from peripheral blood. The CDR3 sequence is CASSVVTGGLTEAFF. The CDR3 DNA reads as TGTGCCAGCAGCGTTGTGACAGGGGGCCTCACTGAAGCTTTCTTT. Looking up the rest from reference TRBV9 and TRBJ1-1 gives the full variable domain: DSGVTQTPKHLITATGQRVTLRCSPRSGDLSVYWYQQSLDQGLQFLIQYYNGEERAKGNILERFSAQQFPDLHSELNLSSLELGDSALYFCASSVVTGGLTEAFFGQGTRLTVV.